Listed below are T cell receptor beta chains from one sample, sequenced in a study of metastatic and nonmetastatic thyroid tumors. Using MiXCR, TCRdb reanalyzed the PCR reads. The table includes under 30,000 clones, 4% to 5% detected once. The sample consisted of blood. The receptors come from a female donor with papillary thyroid cancer or a benign thyroid nodule (not recorded which). Some clones in this sample may be carry-over from other donors' samples. CDR3s include the opening cysteine and the closing phenylalanine or tryptophan. Each record gives: clone size, D gene, V gene, J gene, CDR3 protein, CDR3 DNA. D genes are given only for firm matches. Only some rows state a clone size, as once, few, many or a class for expanded clones.

size: many; D: TRBD2; V: TRBV27; J: TRBJ2-3; CDR3: CASSSRLAGGTDTQYF; DNA: TGTGCCAGCAGTTCCCGACTAGCGGGAGGAACAGATACGCAGTATTTT
size: .; D: .; V: TRBV27; J: TRBJ2-2; CDR3: CASSGCTLYTGELFF; DNA: TGTGCCAGCAGTGGGTGTACCCTATACACCGGGGAGCTGTTTTTT
size: few; D: TRBD1; V: TRBV6-1; J: TRBJ1-2; CDR3: CASRPGGKLQQGYTF; DNA: TGTGCCAGCAGACCAGGGGGCAAATTACAGCAAGGCTACACCTTC
size: many; D: TRBD1; V: TRBV9; J: TRBJ2-6; CDR3: CASCRDRGPSGANVLTF; DNA: TGTGCCAGCTGCCGGGACAGGGGGCCCTCTGGGGCCAACGTCCTGACTTTC
size: .; D: .; V: TRBV7-2; J: TRBJ1-6; CDR3: CASSFPGNSPLHF; DNA: TGTGCCAGCAGCTTTCCAGGGAACTCACCCCTCCACTTT
size: .; D: TRBD1; V: TRBV27; J: TRBJ1-4; CDR3: CASSTTDRGKLFF; DNA: TGTGCCAGCAGTACGACGGACAGGGGCAAACTGTTTTTT
size: medium-sized; D: .; V: TRBV6-1; J: TRBJ2-2; CDR3: CASSTPGQYTGELFF; DNA: TGTGCCAGTTCCACCCCGGGACAATACACCGGGGAGCTGTTTTTT
size: few; D: TRBD1; V: TRBV10-3; J: TRBJ1-1; CDR3: CAISVGRQGANTEAFF; DNA: TGTGCCATCAGTGTCGGGAGACAGGGGGCGAACACTGAAGCTTTCTTT
size: .; D: .; V: TRBV5-1; J: TRBJ1-4; CDR3: CASSFTGPSITNEKLFF; DNA: TGCGCCAGCAGCTTTACAGGGCCCTCGATTACTAATGAAAAACTGTTTTTT
size: .; D: .; V: TRBV7-9; J: TRBJ2-6; CDR3: CASSPGAGANVLTF; DNA: TGTGCCAGCAGCCCAGGGGCTGGGGCCAACGTCCTGACTTTC
size: many; D: TRBD2; V: TRBV4-1; J: TRBJ2-2; CDR3: CASSQALAGDAGELFF; DNA: TGCGCCAGCAGCCAAGCCCTAGCGGGAGACGCCGGGGAGCTGTTTTTT
size: many; D: TRBD2; V: TRBV25-1; J: TRBJ2-3; CDR3: CASSRASGSADTQYF; DNA: TGTGCCAGCAGTCGGGCTAGCGGGAGTGCAGATACGCAGTATTTT
size: .; D: TRBD2; V: TRBV6-1; J: TRBJ2-7; CDR3: CASSEDPSGGKDEQYF; DNA: TGTGCCAGCAGCGAAGATCCCAGCGGGGGCAAAGACGAGCAGTACTTC
size: medium-sized; D: .; V: TRBV19; J: TRBJ1-1; CDR3: CATCQLGRHTEAFF; DNA: TGTGCCACCTGTCAACTGGGGCGCCACACTGAAGCTTTCTTT
size: few; D: .; V: TRBV24-1; J: TRBJ2-2; CDR3: CATSGRTWTVTGELFF; DNA: TGTGCCACCAGTGGCCGAACATGGACAGTCACCGGGGAGCTGTTTTTT
size: few; D: .; V: TRBV6-2/TRBV6-3; J: TRBJ2-3; CDR3: CASKRGFTDTQYF; DNA: TGTGCCAGCAAAAGGGGCTTCACAGATACGCAGTATTTT
size: .; D: TRBD1; V: TRBV24-1; J: TRBJ1-1; CDR3: CATSAGGPGEAFF; DNA: TGTGCCACCAGTGCAGGGGGCCCGGGTGAAGCTTTCTTT
size: .; D: TRBD1; V: TRBV6-1; J: TRBJ1-2; CDR3: CASKGGQGALYGYTF; DNA: TGTGCCAGCAAGGGCGGACAGGGGGCACTCTATGGCTACACCTTC
size: few; D: .; V: TRBV25-1; J: TRBJ1-1; CDR3: CASSLEGSVDTEAFF; DNA: TGTGCCAGCAGCTTAGAGGGTAGCGTCGACACTGAAGCTTTCTTT
size: many; D: .; V: TRBV2; J: TRBJ1-1; CDR3: CASRTAGANTEAFF; DNA: TGTGCCAGCAGAACGGCCGGGGCTAACACTGAAGCTTTCTTT
size: .; D: .; V: TRBV20-1; J: TRBJ1-4; CDR3: CSARPIGGRGEKLFF; DNA: TGCAGTGCTAGGCCCATAGGGGGGCGAGGGGAAAAACTGTTTTTT
size: .; D: .; V: TRBV6-1; J: TRBJ2-3; CDR3: CASLRARVRDTQYF; DNA: TGTGCCAGCCTACGAGCCCGGGTCCGAGATACGCAGTATTTT
size: .; D: .; V: TRBV12-3/TRBV12-4; J: TRBJ2-1; CDR3: CASSLVATLIFREQFF; DNA: TGTGCCAGCAGTTTAGTCGCGACTCTTATTTTTCGTGAGCAGTTCTTC
size: medium-sized; D: .; V: TRBV27; J: TRBJ1-6; CDR3: CASSPWTGGNSPLHF; DNA: TGTGCCAGCAGTCCCTGGACGGGGGGAAATTCACCCCTCCACTTT
size: many; D: .; V: TRBV28; J: TRBJ1-5; CDR3: CASRINRNQPQHF; DNA: TGTGCCAGCAGGATCAACCGTAATCAGCCCCAGCATTTT
size: few; D: .; V: TRBV12-5; J: TRBJ2-1; CDR3: CASGPTVSGINEQFF; DNA: TGTGCTAGTGGACCCACAGTGTCCGGAATCAATGAGCAGTTCTTC
size: many; D: TRBD1; V: TRBV14; J: TRBJ1-4; CDR3: CASSQHDRVDEKLFF; DNA: TGTGCCAGCAGCCAACACGACAGGGTTGATGAAAAACTGTTTTTT
size: many; D: TRBD1; V: TRBV28; J: TRBJ2-4; CDR3: CASSQDRGRIQYF; DNA: TGTGCCAGCAGCCAGGACAGGGGGCGCATTCAGTACTTC
size: many; D: TRBD1; V: TRBV28; J: TRBJ2-3; CDR3: CASSPLTDRVADTQYF; DNA: TGTGCCAGCAGTCCATTGACCGACAGGGTGGCAGATACGCAGTATTTT
size: .; D: .; V: TRBV12-3/TRBV12-4; J: TRBJ1-3; CDR3: CSSSLAGHGSGNTIYF; DNA: TGTTCCAGCAGTTTAGCTGGACATGGTAGTGGAAACACCATATATTTT
size: many; D: TRBD1; V: TRBV9; J: TRBJ1-2; CDR3: CASSPTGQNYGYTF; DNA: TGTGCCAGCAGCCCAACGGGACAGAACTATGGCTACACCTTC
size: many; D: .; V: TRBV5-8; J: TRBJ1-5; CDR3: CASSLEPNNLYSNQPQHF; DNA: TGTGCCAGCAGCTTGGAACCAAACAATCTATATAGCAATCAGCCCCAGCATTTT
size: many; D: TRBD1; V: TRBV29-1; J: TRBJ2-5; CDR3: CSVYRGNMETQYF; DNA: TGCAGCGTCTACAGGGGGAATATGGAGACCCAGTACTTC
size: .; D: .; V: TRBV20-1; J: TRBJ2-5; CDR3: CSARDWVLSQGTQYF; DNA: TGCAGTGCTAGAGATTGGGTGCTTAGCCAAGGGACCCAGTACTTC
size: .; D: .; V: TRBV15; J: TRBJ1-5; CDR3: CATSRDRASRRPQHF; DNA: TGTGCCACCAGCAGAGACAGGGCCTCCCGGCGGCCCCAGCATTTT
size: few; D: .; V: TRBV3-2; J: TRBJ1-1; CDR3: CASSPRKSGLRWTEAFF; DNA: TGTGCCAGCAGCCCCCGGAAGTCAGGGCTTCGGTGGACTGAAGCTTTCTTT
size: few; D: TRBD1; V: TRBV3-1; J: TRBJ1-1; CDR3: CASSPDRDVSEAFF; DNA: TGTGCCAGCAGCCCGGACAGGGATGTGAGTGAAGCTTTCTTT
size: many; D: TRBD1; V: TRBV11-3; J: TRBJ1-6; CDR3: CASSPGQGAYNSPLHF; DNA: TGTGCCAGCAGCCCGGGACAGGGGGCCTATAATTCACCCCTCCACTTT
size: few; D: .; V: TRBV6-6; J: TRBJ1-2; CDR3: CASSYAGLNYGYTF; DNA: TGTGCCAGCAGTTACGCAGGGCTTAACTATGGCTACACCTTC
size: .; D: .; V: TRBV20-1; J: TRBJ1-2; CDR3: CGARGSFWGYTF; DNA: TGCGGTGCTAGAGGCAGCTTCTGGGGCTACACCTTC
size: many; D: TRBD2; V: TRBV6-4; J: TRBJ2-1; CDR3: CASSEVSGRASDEQFF; DNA: TGTGCCAGCAGTGAGGTTAGCGGGAGGGCCTCCGATGAGCAGTTCTTC
size: many; D: .; V: TRBV9; J: TRBJ2-5; CDR3: CASSPTLGGETQYF; DNA: TGTGCCAGCAGCCCGACTCTCGGTGGGGAGACCCAGTACTTC
size: many; D: .; V: TRBV13; J: TRBJ2-1; CDR3: CASSLVGGTDNEQFF; DNA: TGTGCCAGCAGCTTAGTGGGTGGTACAGACAATGAGCAGTTCTTC
size: few; D: .; V: TRBV18; J: TRBJ1-5; CDR3: CASSPDINQPQHF; DNA: TGTGCCAGCTCACCGGACATCAATCAGCCCCAGCATTTT
size: many; D: .; V: TRBV7-9; J: TRBJ1-6; CDR3: CASSLDGLPRDSPLHF; DNA: TGTGCCAGCAGCTTAGATGGCCTGCCCAGGGATTCACCCCTCCACTTT
size: .; D: .; V: TRBV6-1; J: TRBJ2-7; CDR3: CASSEGHMSSYEQYF; DNA: TGTGCCAGCAGTGAGGGTCACATGAGCTCCTACGAGCAGTACTTC
size: few; D: .; V: TRBV4-1; J: TRBJ2-1; CDR3: CASSQPTRRKGFEQFF; DNA: TGCGCCAGCAGCCAACCCACCAGGCGAAAGGGCTTTGAGCAGTTCTTC
size: many; D: .; V: TRBV3-1; J: TRBJ1-6; CDR3: CASSQEGRAPNSPLHF; DNA: TGTGCCAGCAGCCAAGAGGGCAGAGCGCCGAATTCACCCCTCCACTTT
size: .; D: TRBD1; V: TRBV29-1; J: TRBJ1-2; CDR3: CTVYRGARGYTF; DNA: TGCACCGTATACAGGGGGGCGCGTGGATACACCTTC
size: .; D: TRBD2; V: TRBV12-3/TRBV12-4; J: TRBJ2-3; CDR3: CASSSGTSGSADTQYF; DNA: TGTGCCAGCAGCTCCGGGACTAGCGGGAGTGCAGATACGCAGTATTTT
size: .; D: TRBD2; V: TRBV10-3; J: TRBJ2-2; CDR3: CAISREREVRTRSWELFF; DNA: TGTGCCATCAGCCGGGAGCGGGAGGTCCGTACGAGGTCCTGGGAGCTGTTTTTT
size: many; D: .; V: TRBV7-9; J: TRBJ2-7; CDR3: CASSLQLDYEQYF; DNA: TGTGCCAGCAGCTTACAACTCGACTACGAGCAGTACTTC
size: .; D: TRBD2; V: TRBV7-8; J: TRBJ2-7; CDR3: CASIRLLAGCYEQYF; DNA: TGTGCCAGCATCCGACTTCTAGCGGGATGCTATGAGCAGTACTTC